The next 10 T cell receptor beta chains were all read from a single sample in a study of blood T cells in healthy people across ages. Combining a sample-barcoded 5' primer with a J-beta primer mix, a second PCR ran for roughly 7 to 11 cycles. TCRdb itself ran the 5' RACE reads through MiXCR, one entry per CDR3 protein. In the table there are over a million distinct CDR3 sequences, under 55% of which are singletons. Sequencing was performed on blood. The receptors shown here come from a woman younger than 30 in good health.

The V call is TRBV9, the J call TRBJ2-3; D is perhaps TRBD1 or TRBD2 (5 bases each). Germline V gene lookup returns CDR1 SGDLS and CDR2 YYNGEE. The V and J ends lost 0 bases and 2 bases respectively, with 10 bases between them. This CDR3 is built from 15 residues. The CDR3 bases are TGTGCCAGCAGCGTAGCGGGGCTAGCCACAGATACGCAGTATTTT. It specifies CASSVAGLATDTQYF. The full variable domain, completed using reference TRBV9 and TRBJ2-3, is DSGVTQTPKHLITATGQRVTLRCSPRSGDLSVYWYQQSLDQGLQFLIQYYNGEERAKGNILERFSAQQFPDLHSELNLSSLELGDSALYFCASSVAGLATDTQYFGPGTRLTVL.

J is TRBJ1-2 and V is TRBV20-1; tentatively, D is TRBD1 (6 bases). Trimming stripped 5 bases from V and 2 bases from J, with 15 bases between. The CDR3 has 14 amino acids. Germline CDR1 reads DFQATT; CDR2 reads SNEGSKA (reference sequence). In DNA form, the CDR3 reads TGCAGTGCTTACCCAGCCAGGGGCAACTATGGCTACACCTTC. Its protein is CSAYPARGNYGYTF.

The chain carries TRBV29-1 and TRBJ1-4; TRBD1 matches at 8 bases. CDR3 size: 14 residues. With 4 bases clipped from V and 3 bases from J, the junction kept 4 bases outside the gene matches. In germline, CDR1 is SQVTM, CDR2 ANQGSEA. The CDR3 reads CSVVGQGPNEKLFF. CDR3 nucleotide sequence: TGCAGCGTTGTCGGACAGGGTCCTAATGAAAAACTGTTTTTT.

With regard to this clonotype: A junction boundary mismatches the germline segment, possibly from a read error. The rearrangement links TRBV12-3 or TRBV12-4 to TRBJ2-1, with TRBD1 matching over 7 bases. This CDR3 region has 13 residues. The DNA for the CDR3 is TGTGCCGGCAGCCTCGACACTGGACAGGCCGTGTTCTTC. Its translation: CAGSLDTGQAVFF.

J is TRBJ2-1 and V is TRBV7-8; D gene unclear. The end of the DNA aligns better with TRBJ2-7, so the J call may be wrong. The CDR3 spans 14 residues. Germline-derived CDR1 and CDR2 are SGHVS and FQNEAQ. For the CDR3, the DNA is TGTGCCAGCAGCCCTAGATACCTCTACAATGAGCAGTACTTC. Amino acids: CASSPRYLYNEQYF.

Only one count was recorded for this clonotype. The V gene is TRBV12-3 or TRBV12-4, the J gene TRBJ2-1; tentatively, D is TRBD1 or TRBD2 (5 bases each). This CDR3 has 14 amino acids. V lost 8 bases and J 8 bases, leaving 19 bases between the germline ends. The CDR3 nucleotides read TGTGCCAGCTGCCACGATCGAGGGGCCGATGAGCAGTTCTTC. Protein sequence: CASCHDRGADEQFF.

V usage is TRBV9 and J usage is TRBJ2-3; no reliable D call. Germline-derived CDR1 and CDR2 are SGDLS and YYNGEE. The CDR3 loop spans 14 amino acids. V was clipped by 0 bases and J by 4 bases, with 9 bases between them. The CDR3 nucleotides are TGTGCCAGCAGCGTAGACCCGGACCCAGATACGCAGTATTTT. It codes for CASSVDPDPDTQYF.

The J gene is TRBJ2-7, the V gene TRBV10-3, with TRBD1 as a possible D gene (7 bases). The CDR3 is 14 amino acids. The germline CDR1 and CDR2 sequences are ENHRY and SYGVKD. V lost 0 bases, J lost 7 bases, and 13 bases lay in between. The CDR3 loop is CAISESSQGGEQYF. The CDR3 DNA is TGTGCCATCAGTGAGTCGTCTCAGGGGGGAGAGCAGTACTTC.

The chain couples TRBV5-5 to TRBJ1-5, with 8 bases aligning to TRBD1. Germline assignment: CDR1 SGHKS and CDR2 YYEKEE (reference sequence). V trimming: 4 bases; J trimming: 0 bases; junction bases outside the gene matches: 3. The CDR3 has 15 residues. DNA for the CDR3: TGTGCCAGCAGCGGGACAGGACTTAGCAATCAGCCCCAGCATTTT. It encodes CASSGTGLSNQPQHF.

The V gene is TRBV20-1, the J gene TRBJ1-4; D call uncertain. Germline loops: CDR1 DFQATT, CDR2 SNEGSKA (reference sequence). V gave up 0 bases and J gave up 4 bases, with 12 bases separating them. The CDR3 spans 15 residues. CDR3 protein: CSARDPGRVNEKLFF. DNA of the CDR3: TGCAGTGCTAGAGATCCGGGGAGGGTTAATGAAAAACTGTTTTTT.